This T cell receptor (beta chain) was sequenced for a study of cytomegalovirus exposure and HLA in healthy donors. The V end was cut by 2 bases, the J end by 4 bases, with 11 bases between. The CDR3 is 14 residues long. The germline V gene encodes CDR1 MNHNS and CDR2 SASEGT. Data came from immunoSEQ multiplex PCR; TCRdb stores just in-frame clones and leaves some out. The table has roughly 130,000 clones, just under 85% seen once. The chain couples TRBV6-1 to TRBJ1-2; tentatively, D is TRBD1 (6 bases). The sequence was obtained from a woman aged 25 to 39 in good health and CMV-seronegative. What was sequenced was PBMCs. Here the CDR3 reads CASSEMDSIYGYTF. Written as DNA, the CDR3 is TGTGCCAGCAGTGAAATGGACAGCATCTATGGCTACACCTTC.